This TCR beta chain was found in a study of OX40 agonist ivuxolimab in advanced cancers. The protocol was immunoSEQ multiplex PCR, while the TCRdb copy is restricted to in-frame clones and leaves out a portion. This sample yields roughly 67,000 clones, of which approximately 89% are seen a single time; approximately 0.7% belongs to the top ten. The sample consisted of CD4+ or CD8+ T cells sorted from blood, taken in a trial of the OX40 agonist ivuxolimab. This clonotype originated in an adult with an advanced solid tumor such as melanoma, head and neck, liver or kidney cancer.

The CDR3 coding sequence is TGCGCCAGCAGCTTGGGAGGAGACTATGGCTACACCTTC. Its protein is CASSLGGDYGYTF. V and J are TRBV5-1 and TRBJ1-2, with D hard to call. V lost 0 bases, J lost 3 bases, and 6 bases lay in between. Per germline, CDR1 SGHRS and CDR2 YFSETQ. The CDR3 spans 13 residues.